This record concerns one TCR beta chain sequence. The CDR3 extends over 14 amino acids. The trim removed 10 bases at V and 2 bases at J, leaving 8 bases unmatched. The germline V gene encodes CDR1 ENHRY and CDR2 SYGVKD. These data belong to a study of blood T cells in healthy people across ages. Across the whole study: When template switching was applied, about one barcoded beta molecule was captured per two T cells.

Each donor was a healthy Caucasian individual from Russia, aged roughly 6 to 90. Through a sample-barcoded 5' primer and a J-beta primer mix, a second PCR was run for 7 to 11 cycles. Every cDNA was tagged by a template-switch adaptor with 12 random nucleotides. TCRdb independently ran MiXCR on the 5' RACE reads; one entry per CDR3 protein. The sample has hundreds of thousands of distinct CDR3 sequences; roughly 25% are singletons. This sample also appeared in a second study, on T cells of mothers and their children. That investigation notes: In the second PCR, M1S primer introduced barcodes and 2-4 random bases.

The genes are TRBV10-3 and TRBJ2-5, with 9 bases lining up with TRBD2. This clonotype was obtained from a boy younger than 18 in good health. The sample taken for sequencing was blood. CDR3 sequence: CANQERGAQETQYF. The DNA of the CDR3 is TGTGCCAACCAAGAGCGGGGGGCACAAGAGACCCAGTACTTC.